Listed below are T cell receptor beta chains from one sample, sequenced in a study of blood T cell repertoires in COVID-19. Method: immunoSEQ multiplex PCR; TCRdb's copy keeps in-frame clones and lacks some. The table has roughly 150,000 clones, around 90% seen once. The sample taken for sequencing was peripheral blood. The receptors derive from a man in his sixties with active or convalescent COVID-19. Each CDR3 is given with its conserved first and last residue. Each record gives: V gene, D gene, J gene, clone size, CDR3 protein, CDR3 DNA. The D gene is left open where the match is weak. The size entry is marked missing in some rows and otherwise reads once, few, many or a size class.

TRBV4-1	TRBD2	TRBJ2-6	once	CASSQVSGGSSGANVLTF	TGCGCCAGCAGCCAAGTTAGCGGGGGGTCCTCTGGGGCCAACGTCCTGACTTTC
TRBV27	.	TRBJ1-2	.	CASSSPGHSNYGYTF	TGTGCCAGCAGTTCGCCGGGACACAGTAACTATGGCTACACCTTC
TRBV5-1	.	TRBJ1-5	once	CASSFRGEREPQHF	TGCGCCAGCAGCTTCCGGGGGGAGCGCGAGCCCCAGCATTTT
TRBV7-8	TRBD1	TRBJ1-4	.	CASSPGTGGVEKLFF	TGTGCCAGCAGCCCCGGGACAGGGGGCGTAGAAAAACTGTTTTTT
TRBV6-5	.	TRBJ2-7	.	CASSPLRGPHGEQYF	TGTGCCAGCAGTCCTCTAAGAGGGCCCCATGGCGAGCAGTACTTC
TRBV3-1/TRBV3-2	TRBD2	TRBJ2-1	once	CASSRGLAFGNEQFF	TGTGCCAGCAGCCGGGGACTAGCGTTTGGCAATGAGCAGTTCTTC
TRBV7-9	.	TRBJ2-7	.	CASSLASGTTSYEQYF	TGTGCCAGCAGCTTGGCGTCCGGGACAACTTCCTACGAGCAGTACTTC
TRBV30	TRBD1	TRBJ1-5	.	CAWSKGGGQPQHF	TGTGCCTGGAGTAAAGGGGGCGGACAGCCCCAGCATTTT
TRBV27	.	TRBJ2-1	.	CASSLERASSYNEQFF	TGTGCCAGCAGTTTAGAGCGGGCGAGCTCCTACAATGAGCAGTTCTTC
TRBV10-2	TRBD1	TRBJ1-5	.	CASRGTDGQPQHF	TGCGCCAGCAGAGGGACAGACGGCCAGCCCCAGCATTTT
TRBV10-1	TRBD1	TRBJ1-2	once	CASSFEGARGYTF	TGCGCCAGCAGTTTTGAGGGGGCTCGGGGCTACACCTTC
TRBV19	TRBD2	TRBJ2-7	.	CASSNAGVRNEQYF	TGTGCCAGTTCAAATGCGGGGGTGCGCAACGAGCAGTACTTC
TRBV5-1	TRBD1	TRBJ2-7	.	CASSPRQGTSYEQYF	TGCGCCAGCAGCCCAAGACAGGGCACCTCCTACGAGCAGTACTTC
TRBV9	.	TRBJ1-5	.	CASSVAAGENQPQHF	TGTGCCAGCAGCGTAGCTGCGGGGGAAAATCAACCCCAGCATTTT
TRBV27	TRBD2	TRBJ2-1	.	CASSLRRGGSYNEQFF	TGTGCCAGCAGTTTGAGGCGGGGGGGCTCCTACAATGAGCAGTTCTTC
TRBV29-1	TRBD2	TRBJ2-7	.	CSVILAGGPYEQYF	TGCAGCGTTATTTTGGCGGGAGGCCCTTACGAGCAGTACTTC
TRBV27	.	TRBJ2-7	few	CASRGLGSYEQYF	TGTGCCAGCAGGGGACTGGGATCCTACGAGCAGTACTTC
TRBV5-1	TRBD1	TRBJ1-5	.	CASSLMADRAVVYPHNQPQHF	TGCGCCAGCAGCTTGATGGCCGACAGGGCGGTGGTTTACCCCCACAATCAGCCCCAGCATTTT
TRBV5-4	TRBD1	TRBJ1-6	few	CASSQKDRGYNSPLHF	TGTGCCAGCAGCCAGAAAGACAGGGGCTATAATTCACCCCTCCACTTT
TRBV6-4	TRBD1	TRBJ1-5	.	CASTTMGQGNQPQHF	TGTGCCAGCACCACTATGGGACAGGGCAATCAGCCCCAGCATTTT
TRBV10-3	TRBD2	TRBJ2-3	.	CAISQAGGGDTQYF	TGTGCCATCAGTCAAGCGGGAGGGGGGGATACGCAGTATTTT
TRBV18	.	TRBJ1-2	once	CASSPINGLLGYTF	TGTGCCAGCTCACCAATCAACGGACTTCTTGGCTACACCTTC
TRBV7-6	TRBD1	TRBJ2-2	.	CASSLGQGGTGELFF	TGTGCCAGCAGCTTGGGACAGGGCGGAACCGGGGAGCTGTTTTTT
TRBV7-6	.	TRBJ2-2	.	CASSSPGHNTGELFF	TGTGCCAGCAGCTCCCCAGGACACAACACCGGGGAGCTGTTTTTT
TRBV19	TRBD2	TRBJ2-1	.	CASSTGGITYNEQFF	TGTGCCAGTAGTACGGGGGGGATCACCTACAATGAGCAGTTCTTC
TRBV6-1	TRBD1	TRBJ1-6	.	CASSEMTGSSYNSPLHF	TGTGCCAGCAGTGAAATGACAGGGAGCTCCTATAATTCACCCCTCCACTTT
TRBV18	.	TRBJ1-4	.	CASSLFDGTNEKLFF	TGTGCCAGCTCACTATTCGACGGGACTAATGAAAAACTGTTTTTT
TRBV5-1	.	TRBJ1-1	.	CASSSSLNTEAFF	TGCGCCAGCAGCTCCTCTTTGAACACTGAAGCTTTCTTT
TRBV7-2	.	TRBJ1-2	.	CASSPSNYGYTF	TGTGCCAGCAGCCCTTCTAACTATGGCTACACCTTC
TRBV19	TRBD1	TRBJ2-5	.	CASSRDREETQYF	TGTGCCAGTAGTAGGGACAGGGAAGAGACCCAGTACTTC
TRBV27	.	TRBJ1-1	.	CASSLNRVAEAFF	TGTGCCAGCAGTCTAAACAGGGTGGCTGAAGCTTTCTTT
TRBV7-2	TRBD2	TRBJ2-1	.	CASSPSGETYNEQFF	TGTGCCAGCAGTCCTAGCGGGGAGACGTACAATGAGCAGTTCTTC
TRBV7-9	TRBD2	TRBJ2-3	.	CASSQTSGRVDTQYF	TGTGCCAGCAGCCAGACTAGCGGGAGGGTAGATACGCAGTATTTT
TRBV5-4	TRBD2	TRBJ2-7	once	CASSLAGVAGNYEQYF	TGTGCCAGCAGCTTGGCCGGGGTAGCGGGAAACTACGAGCAGTACTTC
TRBV27	TRBD1	TRBJ1-3	.	CASSLRAGQGSLAAGNTIYF	TGTGCCAGCAGTTTACGGGCGGGACAGGGATCCTTGGCGGCGGGAAACACCATATATTTT
TRBV29-1	.	TRBJ1-1	.	CSVKGPIMNTEAFF	TGCAGCGTTAAAGGGCCCATCATGAACACTGAAGCTTTCTTT
TRBV27	.	TRBJ1-2	.	CASSSRGATNYGYTF	TGTGCCAGCAGTTCTCGGGGGGCGACGAACTATGGCTACACCTTC
TRBV18	.	TRBJ2-7	.	CASSPLEGPYEQYF	TGTGCCAGCTCACCACTGGAGGGACCCTACGAGCAGTACTTC
TRBV27	TRBD1	TRBJ1-1	.	CASSPPGGRDTEAFF	TGTGCCAGCAGTCCCCCAGGGGGCAGGGACACTGAAGCTTTCTTT
TRBV29-1	.	TRBJ2-7	.	CSVEGRGFYEQYF	TGCAGCGTTGAAGGCAGGGGCTTCTACGAGCAGTACTTC
TRBV20-1	.	TRBJ2-7	few	CSASRGSYEQYF	TGCAGTGCTAGTAGAGGCTCCTACGAGCAGTACTTC
TRBV10-1	.	TRBJ2-3	.	CASMKGTDTQYF	TGCGCCAGCATGAAGGGGACAGATACGCAGTATTTT
TRBV5-1	TRBD2	TRBJ2-3	few	CASSSTSGSTDTQYF	TGCGCCAGCAGTAGTACTAGCGGGAGCACAGATACGCAGTATTTT
TRBV27	.	TRBJ2-7	.	CASSLRQEGYEQYF	TGTGCCAGCAGTTTACGGCAGGAGGGCTACGAGCAGTACTTC
TRBV6-6	TRBD1	TRBJ1-2	.	CASTKDREYGYTF	TGTGCCAGCACCAAGGACAGGGAATATGGCTACACCTTC
TRBV18	TRBD1	TRBJ1-6	.	CASSPQGASYNSPLHF	TGTGCCAGCTCACCACAGGGGGCCTCCTATAATTCACCCCTCCACTTT
TRBV5-1	TRBD1	TRBJ1-1	.	CASSAGQGALGTEAFF	TGCGCCAGCAGCGCGGGACAGGGGGCGTTAGGGACTGAAGCTTTCTTT
TRBV10-3	TRBD1	TRBJ2-7	.	CAISETTGHSYEQYF	TGTGCCATCAGTGAAACGACAGGGCACTCCTACGAGCAGTACTTC
TRBV6-5	TRBD1	TRBJ2-2	.	CASSLMGQSTGELFF	TGTGCCAGCAGTTTAATGGGACAGTCCACCGGGGAGCTGTTTTTT
TRBV27	.	TRBJ1-2	many	CASSLRQGYGYTF	TGTGCCAGCAGTTTAAGGCAGGGTTATGGCTACACCTTC
TRBV7-2	TRBD1	TRBJ1-3	.	CASSSTGGAGGNTIYF	TGTGCCAGCAGCTCGACAGGGGGCGCGGGAGGAAACACCATATATTTT
TRBV2	.	TRBJ1-3	.	CASRQGTGNTIYF	TGTGCCAGCAGACAGGGAACGGGAAACACCATATATTTT
TRBV5-1	TRBD1	TRBJ1-2	few	CASSPTTGVGYTF	TGCGCCAGCAGCCCGACGACAGGGGTTGGCTACACCTTC